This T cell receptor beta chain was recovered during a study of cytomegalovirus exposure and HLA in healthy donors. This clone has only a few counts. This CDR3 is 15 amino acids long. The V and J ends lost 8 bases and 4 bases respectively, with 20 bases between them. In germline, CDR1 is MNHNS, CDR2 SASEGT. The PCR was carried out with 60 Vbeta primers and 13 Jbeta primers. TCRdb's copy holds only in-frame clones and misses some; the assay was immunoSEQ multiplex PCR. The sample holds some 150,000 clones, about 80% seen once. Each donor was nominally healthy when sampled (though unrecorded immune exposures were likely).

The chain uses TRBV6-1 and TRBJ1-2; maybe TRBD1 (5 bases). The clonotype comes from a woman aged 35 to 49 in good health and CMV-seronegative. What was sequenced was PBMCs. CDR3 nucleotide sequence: TGTGCCAGCGGCCCCTTTACGCGGGACTCCTATGGCTACACCTTC. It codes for CASGPFTRDSYGYTF.